The 30 T cell receptor beta chains below were found in one sample sequenced in a study of T-cell reconstitution after alpha-beta-depleted transplantation in children. Unique molecular identifiers were incorporated during preparation of the TCRbeta library. TCRdb processed the PCR reads anew with MiXCR; each CDR3 protein has one entry. The table includes 250,000 to 400,000 distinct CDR3 sequences, around 25% detected once. Sequences were derived from PBMCs, mostly from graft donor cells, sampled 180 days after TCRalphabeta/CD19-depleted stem cell transplant. The receptors stem from a male patient aged 10-17 years who had a stem cell transplant for acute lymphoblastic leukemia, so the T cells may come from the graft donor.

The V gene is TRBV7-9, the J gene TRBJ2-7; D call uncertain. Germline CDR1 SEHNR, CDR2 FQNEAQ (reference sequence). CDR3 length: 13 amino acids. V lost 5 bases, J lost 4 bases, and 12 bases lay in between. The CDR3 sequence: CASSARTTYEQYF. In DNA, the CDR3 is TGTGCCAGCAGCGCCCGAACCACATACGAGCAGTACTTC.

The CDR3, as DNA: TGTGCCAGCAGTTTATTTCGGGCGGGGTCCTACGAGCAGTACTTC. Amino acid sequence: CASSLFRAGSYEQYF. This rearrangement joins TRBV12-3 or TRBV12-4 to TRBJ2-7, with D perhaps TRBD2 (6 bases). V was cut by 2 bases and J by 1 base, with 12 bases left in between. CDR3 length equals 15 residues.

The rearrangement joins TRBV9 to TRBJ2-1; TRBD2 matches at 10 bases. Germline V CDR1 and CDR2: SGDLS, YYNGEE. V lost 2 bases, J lost 4 bases, and 6 bases stayed unmatched. The CDR3 is made up of 16 amino acids. The CDR3 DNA follows: TGTGCCAGCAGCGTCCCTTCTAGCGGGGGATACAATGAGCAGTTCTTC. Translating it yields CASSVPSSGGYNEQFF.

This clonotype came up a few times. V usage is TRBV7-3 and J usage is TRBJ1-1; 7 positions match TRBD1. V was clipped by 3 bases and J by 10 bases; unmatched bases: 11. CDR3 size: 14 residues. The germline gives CDR1 SGHTA, CDR2 FQGTGA. The CDR3 loop is CASSLDRSPGGAFF. The CDR3 nucleotides are TGTGCCAGCAGCTTGGACAGGTCCCCCGGTGGAGCTTTCTTT. Together with reference TRBV7-3 and TRBJ1-1, the CDR3 gives the full variable domain: GAGVSQTPSNKVTEKGKYVELRCDPISGHTALYWYRQSLGQGPEFLIYFQGTGAADDSGLPNDRFFAVRPEGSVSTLKIQRTERGDSAVYLCASSLDRSPGGAFFGQGTRLTVV.

This clonotype was detected only a few times. The V and J genes are TRBV18 and TRBJ1-2; D remains unclear. V lost 3 bases, J lost 8 bases, and 13 bases lay in between. The CDR3 spans 13 residues. The germline V gene encodes CDR1 KGHSH and CDR2 LQKENI. The CDR3 loop reads CASSPRNAGGYTF. In DNA, the CDR3 is TGTGCCAGCTCACCCCGGAATGCCGGGGGCTACACCTTC. The complete variable domain, with remaining parts taken from reference TRBV18 and TRBJ1-2, reads NAGVMQNPRHLVRRRGQEARLRCSPMKGHSHVYWYRQLPEEGLKFMVYLQKENIIDESGMPKERFSAEFPKEGPSILRIQQVVRGDSAAYFCASSPRNAGGYTFGSGTRLTVV.

A few counts support this clonotype. The V and J genes are TRBV5-1 and TRBJ1-6; D is unresolved. The CDR3 sequence is 13 residues long. CDR1 is SGHRS and CDR2 is YFSETQ in the germline V gene. Trimming removed 1 base at V and 10 bases at J, with 9 bases between. The CDR3 bases are TGCGCCAGCAGCTTGAAGGGAGGGTCACCCCTCCACTTT. Protein product: CASSLKGGSPLHF.

The chain is built from TRBV13 and TRBJ2-5; 7 nucleotides line up with TRBD2. V shed 5 bases and J 7 bases; nucleotides not matched to a gene: 10. CDR1 is PRHDT and CDR2 is FYEKMQ in the germline V gene (reference sequence). The CDR3 has 14 residues. In nucleotides, the CDR3 is TGTGCCAGCAGCCCCGGACTAGTCAAAGCGACCCAGTACTTC. It specifies CASSPGLVKATQYF.

The chain links TRBV3-1 to TRBJ2-3; a possible D gene is TRBD2 (5 bases). The CDR3 runs 15 residues. V was cut by 1 base and J by 4 bases, with 12 bases left in between. CDR1 is LGHDT and CDR2 is YNNKEL in the germline V gene (reference sequence). The CDR3 region is CASSQGRLRADTQYF. For the CDR3, the DNA is TGTGCCAGCAGCCAAGGGAGGTTGCGGGCAGATACGCAGTATTTT.

Turning to this clonotype: The junction and the germline gene differ at one end; a read error may be behind it. The rearrangement links TRBV18 to TRBJ2-4, with D hard to call. The length of the CDR3 is 14 residues. Germline-derived CDR1 and CDR2 are KGHSH and LQKENI. The CDR3 DNA reads as TGTGCCAGCTCCCCACTAAATATTAAAAACATTCAGTACTTC. It is translated as CASSPLNIKNIQYF.

The chain uses TRBV12-5 and TRBJ2-7; no definite D call. The CDR3 runs 15 residues. V gave up 2 bases and J gave up 3 bases, with 14 bases separating them. Looked up from germline, CDR1 is LGHNT and CDR2 is FRNRAP. CDR3 in amino acids: CASGLSPRDGYEQYF. The CDR3, as DNA: TGTGCTAGTGGTTTGTCCCCTCGTGACGGCTACGAGCAGTACTTC.

The chain links TRBV27 to TRBJ2-1; TRBD1 agrees at 10 bases. Germline trimming cut 6 bases from V and 5 bases from J; bases unmatched to any gene: 10. The germline V gene encodes CDR1 MNHEY and CDR2 SMNVEV (reference sequence). The CDR3 runs to 16 residues. The CDR3 DNA reads as TGTGCCAGCAGATGGGATGGACAGGGGGTCCACAATGAGCAGTTCTTC. Amino acids: CASRWDGQGVHNEQFF.

This clonotype showed up just a few times. The chain has TRBV5-1 and TRBJ2-3; no clear D gene. This CDR3 contains 15 residues. The germline gives CDR1 SGHRS, CDR2 YFSETQ. V was clipped by 3 bases and J by 0 bases, with 11 bases between them. The CDR3 bases are TGCGCCAGCAGCTGGGGTATGACTAGCACAGATACGCAGTATTTT. Protein sequence: CASSWGMTSTDTQYF.

The rearrangement links TRBV2 to TRBJ2-5; TRBD2 might be the D (6 bases). Trimming removed 5 bases at V and 5 bases at J, with 27 bases between. Per the germline V gene, CDR1 is SNHLY and CDR2 is FYNNEI. The CDR3 runs to 18 residues. Here the CDR3 reads CASSLLSGERVWGETQYF. The CDR3 DNA sequence: TGTGCCAGCAGTTTATTGTCGGGGGAGCGGGTCTGGGGGGAGACCCAGTACTTC.

The genes are TRBV18 and TRBJ2-1, with 9 bases lining up with TRBD2. The germline CDR1 and CDR2 sequences are KGHSH and LQKENI. V gave up 4 bases and J gave up 3 bases; unmatched junction bases: 4. The CDR3 has 15 residues. DNA of the CDR3: TGTGCCAGCTCACAGCGACTAGCGGTCTACAATGAGCAGTTCTTC. As protein: CASSQRLAVYNEQFF.

This CDR3 is CASSQLSNEQFF. In nucleotides, the CDR3 is TGTGCCAGCAGCCAACTAAGCAATGAGCAGTTCTTC. The chain uses TRBV3-1 and TRBJ2-1; D uncertain. The CDR3 length is 12 residues. V shed 2 bases and J shed 6 bases, with 5 bases lying between them. CDR1 is LGHDT, CDR2 YNNKEL, per germline (reference sequence).

The chain combines TRBV27 with TRBJ2-6; D ambiguous. Deletions cut 7 bases from V and 0 bases from J, with 16 bases between. The CDR3 covers 17 residues. CDR1 MNHEY and CDR2 SMNVEV come from the germline V gene (reference sequence). The chain's CDR3 is CASMAVILSSGANVLTF. DNA of the CDR3: TGTGCCAGCATGGCGGTGATACTTAGCTCTGGGGCCAACGTCCTGACTTTC.

V and J are TRBV7-9 and TRBJ1-2, with D hard to call. This CDR3 has 15 amino acids. V was trimmed by 1 base and J by 5 bases, leaving 14 bases between them. Germline values: CDR1 SEHNR, CDR2 FQNEAQ (reference sequence). The CDR3, as DNA: TGTGCCAGCAGCTTAGGAAACGAGGTCTGGTATGGCTACACCTTC. Translation gives CASSLGNEVWYGYTF.

The chain joins TRBV6-1 to TRBJ2-7; 14 nucleotides agree with TRBD2. V lost 6 bases to trimming and J lost 13 bases; unmatched junction nucleotides: 11. Per germline, CDR1 MNHNS and CDR2 SASEGT. The CDR3 consists of 14 residues. The CDR3 DNA reads TGTGCCAGCAGCAGAGGGACTAGCGGGAGTATGAGATACTTC. Amino acids: CASSRGTSGSMRYF.

This chain uses TRBV20-1 with TRBJ2-4; TRBD2 is a possible D gene (7 bases). Germline assignment: CDR1 DFQATT and CDR2 SNEGSKA (reference sequence). There are 12 residues in the CDR3. Trimming shortened V by 1 base and J by 10 bases, and 11 bases separated the two germline ends. The chain's CDR3 is CSARAGGRIQYF. In DNA form, the CDR3 reads TGCAGTGCTAGAGCGGGGGGCCGGATTCAGTACTTC.

V usage is TRBV24-1 and J usage is TRBJ2-1, with TRBD2 identical over 8 bases. Germline V gives CDR1 KGHDR, CDR2 SFDVKD. The CDR3 has 17 amino acids. V gave up 5 bases and J gave up 0 bases; unmatched junction bases: 8. Here the CDR3 DNA reads TGTGCCACCAGTGGTTTTATGGGACTAGGCTCCTACAATGAGCAGTTCTTC. Protein: CATSGFMGLGSYNEQFF.

The rearrangement uses TRBV7-3 and TRBJ2-7; D perhaps matches TRBD2 (6 bases). CDR3 length: 15 residues. V gave up 2 bases and J gave up 3 bases, with 14 bases separating them. The germline gives CDR1 SGHTA, CDR2 FQGTGA. CDR3 DNA: TGTGCCAGCAGCTTATCGGCGGCCGGGGGCTACGAGCAGTACTTC. Translating it yields CASSLSAAGGYEQYF.

This clonotype is a singleton in its sample. This sequence joins TRBV12-3 or TRBV12-4 and TRBJ1-3; the match to TRBD1 covers 9 bases. The CDR3 totals 17 residues. V lost 5 bases and J lost 0; bases outside the gene matches: 8. Here the CDR3 reads CASSLRGQGPSGNTIYF. The CDR3 DNA reads as TGTGCCAGCAGTCTAAGGGGACAGGGCCCCTCTGGAAACACCATATATTTT.

Only a few counts were recorded for this clonotype. The J gene is TRBJ1-5, the V gene TRBV10-2, with D unresolved. The CDR3 runs to 15 residues. Trimming shortened V by 6 bases and J by 4 bases, and 16 bases separated the two germline ends. Germline V gene data show CDR1 as WSHSY and CDR2 as SAAADI. The CDR3 is CASSRNPGENQPQHF. The CDR3 nucleotides are TGCGCCAGCAGCCGGAACCCAGGAGAAAATCAGCCCCAGCATTTT.

The rearrangement uses TRBV7-3 and TRBJ2-2, with 7 nucleotides matching TRBD1. Germline lookup yields CDR1 SGHTA and CDR2 FQGTGA. The CDR3 consists of 17 residues. With 0 bases clipped from V and 5 bases from J, the junction kept 9 bases outside the gene matches. CDR3 in DNA: TGTGCCAGCAGCTTAACGTATCAGGGACAGTTTACCGGGGAGCTGTTTTTT. Encoded protein: CASSLTYQGQFTGELFF.

The chain joins TRBV4-1 to TRBJ2-2, with TRBD2 matching over 12 bases. The V and J ends lost 0 bases and 4 bases, in that order; junction bases with no gene match: 9. The V gene's germline CDR1 is MGHRA and CDR2 YSYEKL. The length of the CDR3 is 19 residues. The CDR3 reads CASSQEGTSGRRVTGELFF. In nucleotides, the CDR3 is TGCGCCAGCAGCCAAGAAGGAACTAGCGGGAGGAGGGTCACCGGGGAGCTGTTTTTT.

In its sample, this clonotype was seen a few times. This chain links TRBV6-1 with TRBJ2-2, with TRBD1 matching 9 bases. V shed 4 bases, J shed 5 bases, and the junction held 11 bases outside the gene matches. Germline V gives CDR1 MNHNS, CDR2 SASEGT. CDR3 length equals 17 residues. This CDR3 reads CASSVFMGQGVTGELFF. The CDR3 nucleotides read TGTGCCAGCAGTGTCTTCATGGGACAGGGAGTGACCGGGGAGCTGTTTTTT.

V usage is TRBV2 and J usage is TRBJ2-3; TRBD2 matches at 10 bases. Germline V gives CDR1 SNHLY, CDR2 FYNNEI. The CDR3 spans 15 residues. V was clipped by 7 bases and J by 5 bases; unmatched bases: 9. In DNA form, the CDR3 reads TGTGCCAGCACCGCTGGAGCGGGAGGGATAGATACGCAGTATTTT. The encoded protein is CASTAGAGGIDTQYF.

This clonotype was counted at least ten times. The V and J genes are TRBV7-9 and TRBJ2-7, with D hard to call. Germline CDR1 is SEHNR and CDR2 is FQNEAQ (reference sequence). The CDR3 is made up of 13 amino acids. V lost 1 base and J 0 bases, leaving 4 bases between the germline ends. The DNA for the CDR3 is TGTGCCAGCAGCTTAGTGGCCTCCTACGAGCAGTACTTC. Translated: CASSLVASYEQYF.

The V gene is TRBV6-1, the J gene TRBJ2-3; 10 bases agree with TRBD2. This CDR3 has 15 residues. The trim removed 10 bases at V and 6 bases at J, leaving 13 bases unmatched. CDR1 and CDR2 (germline): MNHNS, SASEGT. As DNA, the CDR3 is TGTGCCACTCGGACTAGCGGATTTAAGGGGGATACGCAGTATTTT. It is translated as CATRTSGFKGDTQYF.

This clonotype was counted between two and nine times. The chain employs TRBV7-2 and TRBJ1-2; D possibly corresponds to TRBD1 (6 bases). V lost 4 bases, J lost 4 bases, and 10 bases lay in between. This CDR3 has 13 amino acids. The germline gives CDR1 SGHTA, CDR2 FQGNSA. The CDR3 sequence is CASSSTGFYGYTF. CDR3 bases: TGTGCCAGCAGCTCAACAGGGTTCTATGGCTACACCTTC. The full variable domain, completed using reference TRBV7-2 and TRBJ1-2, is GAGVSQSPSNKVTEKGKDVELRCDPISGHTALYWYRQSLGQGLEFLIYFQGNSAPDKSGLPSDRFSAERTGGSVSTLTIQRTQQEDSAVYLCASSSTGFYGYTFGSGTRLTVV.